This passage covers 16 T cell receptor beta chains from one sample sequenced in a study of cytomegalovirus exposure and HLA in healthy donors. Assay used: immunoSEQ multiplex PCR; TCRdb lists only in-frame clones, some missing. The sample yields tens of thousands of clones, roughly 92% seen once. Sequencing was carried out using PBMCs. The receptors shown here come from a woman aged 30 to 39 in good health and CMV-seropositive.

This chain joins TRBV11-2 and TRBJ2-3, with a tentative D call TRBD2 (5 bases). This CDR3 contains 15 residues. V was pared by 6 bases and J by 4 bases, with 17 bases between. Germline V gene sequence: CDR1 SGHAT, CDR2 FQNNGV. CDR3 DNA sequence: TGTGCCAGCAGTGGGTTCCGGGGAGCTTCAGATACGCAGTATTTT. Its protein product is CASSGFRGASDTQYF.

V usage is TRBV6-5 and J usage is TRBJ2-3, with 9 bases fitting TRBD2. Germline V lookup: CDR1 MNHEY, CDR2 SVGAGI. Trimming at V came to 7 bases and at J to 0 bases, leaving 5 bases not matched to a gene. CDR3 length equals 15 residues. CDR3 in amino acids: CASTGTSRSTDTQYF. Written as DNA, the CDR3 is TGTGCCAGCACCGGGACTAGCCGAAGCACAGATACGCAGTATTTT.

V gene TRBV30 combines with J gene TRBJ1-2; D is unclear. V shed 0 bases and J shed 8 bases, with 16 bases lying between them. This CDR3 contains 14 residues. Germline CDR1 GTSNPN, CDR2 SVGIG (reference sequence). For the CDR3, the DNA is TGTGCCTGGAGTGTAAGCGGTTATGTCGGGGGCTACACCTTC. Translated: CAWSVSGYVGGYTF.

V gene TRBV4-3 combines with J gene TRBJ2-7; possible D gene TRBD2, 5 bases. Trimming cost V 0 bases and J 3 bases, with 12 bases left between them. The germline gives CDR1 LGHNA, CDR2 YSLEER. The CDR3 consists of 15 residues. This CDR3 is CASSQDGLRHYEQYF. The DNA for the CDR3 is TGCGCCAGCAGCCAAGATGGACTGAGACACTACGAGCAGTACTTC.

The chain recombines TRBV5-1 with TRBJ2-1; 11 bases align to TRBD2. The CDR3 runs 16 residues. CDR1 and CDR2 (germline): SGHRS, YFSETQ. J gave up 6 bases and V 2 bases, and 7 bases lay outside the gene matches. The CDR3 sequence is CASSFSGTSGPNEQFF. DNA of the CDR3: TGCGCCAGCAGCTTCTCCGGGACTAGCGGACCCAATGAGCAGTTCTTC.

The chain uses TRBV5-4 and TRBJ2-3, with D perhaps matching TRBD2 (5 bases). Trimming removed 4 bases from V and 8 bases from J, with 20 bases in between. The germline CDR1 and CDR2 sequences are SGHNT and YYREEE (reference sequence). The CDR3 contains 15 residues. Here the CDR3 DNA reads TGTGCCAGCAGCCCTCGACCGGCCCGGGCGGGTACGCAGTATTTT. Translation: CASSPRPARAGTQYF.

This chain connects TRBV19 to TRBJ2-1; D not resolved. Germline values: CDR1 LNHDA, CDR2 SQIVND (reference sequence). This CDR3 contains 15 residues. Trimming stripped 3 bases from V and 7 bases from J, with 16 bases between. CDR3 protein: CASSISPVAGNEQFF. The DNA for the CDR3 is TGTGCCAGTAGTATTTCCCCCGTTGCCGGGAATGAGCAGTTCTTC.

The V gene is TRBV2, the J gene TRBJ2-2; D is uncertain. The CDR3 spans 13 residues. CDR1 and CDR2 (germline): SNHLY, FYNNEI. V lost 3 bases and J lost 5, with 7 bases in between. The CDR3 DNA is TGTGCCAGCAGTGACGGTCGAACCGGGGAGCTGTTTTTT. This encodes CASSDGRTGELFF.

The chain carries TRBV7-9 and TRBJ2-2, with D tentatively TRBD2 (6 bases). Germline V gene lookup returns CDR1 SEHNR and CDR2 FQNEAQ (reference sequence). Trimming took off 5 bases at V and 2 bases at J, with 12 bases between the two ends. CDR3 size: 15 residues. Here the CDR3 reads CASSPQDYNTGELFF. CDR3 in DNA: TGTGCCAGCAGCCCACAGGACTACAACACCGGGGAGCTGTTTTTT. Based on the CDR3 plus reference TRBV7-9 and TRBJ2-2, the full variable domain is DTGVSQNPRHKITKRGQNVTFRCDPISEHNRLYWYRQTLGQGPEFLTYFQNEAQLEKSRLLSDRFSAERPKGSFSTLEIQRTEQGDSAMYLCASSPQDYNTGELFFGEGSRLTVL.

The CDR3 loop is CASGLRLAGGGPYNEQFF. The CDR3 nucleotides read TGTGCTAGTGGTTTGAGGCTAGCGGGAGGGGGCCCCTACAATGAGCAGTTCTTC. V is TRBV12-5 and J is TRBJ2-1, with TRBD2 matching 12 bases. J gave up 2 bases and V 2 bases, and 7 bases lay outside the gene matches. The CDR3 covers 18 residues. Germline CDR1 is LGHNT and CDR2 is FRNRAP. Full variable domain (rest looked up from reference TRBV12-5 and TRBJ2-1): DARVTQTPRHKVTEMGQEVTMRCQPILGHNTVFWYRQTMMQGLELLAYFRNRAPLDDSGMPKDRFSAEMPDATLATLKIQPSEPRDSAVYFCASGLRLAGGGPYNEQFFGPGTRLTVL.

Only one count was recorded for this clone. The chain uses TRBV19 and TRBJ1-2; 7 bases are a match to TRBD1. V was pared by 4 bases and J by 10 bases, with 15 bases of the junction left unmatched. Germline CDR1 is LNHDA and CDR2 is SQIVND (reference sequence). The CDR3 runs 15 residues. CDR3 loop: CASSTGGDSRSDYTF. The CDR3 DNA reads as TGTGCCAGTAGTACCGGGGGGGACAGTCGGTCAGACTACACCTTC.

This rearrangement joins TRBV6-1 to TRBJ2-3, with 7 bases that match TRBD2. CDR1 and CDR2 from the germline V gene are MNHNS and SASEGT. This CDR3 has 15 amino acids. V gave up 3 bases and J gave up 5 bases; unmatched junction bases: 8. The DNA of the CDR3 is TGTGCCAGCAGTGAGGCGGGAGTCGCGTTAGATACGCAGTATTTT. Translating gives CASSEAGVALDTQYF.

This sequence joins TRBV7-2 and TRBJ2-5; D perhaps matches TRBD2 (5 bases). This CDR3 spans 14 amino acids. Germline V CDR1 and CDR2: SGHTA, FQGNSA. With 6 bases removed from V and 4 bases from J, the gap between germline ends came to 15 bases. CDR3 in amino acids: CASRVTSGRETQYF. CDR3 bases: TGTGCCAGCAGAGTAACTAGTGGTCGAGAGACCCAGTACTTC.

The V call is TRBV5-4, the J call TRBJ2-7, with 9 bases identical to TRBD1. V gave up 3 bases and J gave up 9 bases; unmatched junction bases: 10. The CDR3 is 14 residues long. Germline V gives CDR1 SGHNT, CDR2 YYREEE (reference sequence). In DNA form, the CDR3 reads TGTGCCAGCAGCTCCGGGACAGGGATGATGGTGCAGTACTTC. Translation gives CASSSGTGMMVQYF.

This clone was observed a few times. The chain couples TRBV7-2 to TRBJ2-7; 11 bases are a match to TRBD2. This CDR3 is built from 14 residues. Germline lookup yields CDR1 SGHTA and CDR2 FQGNSA. Unmatched junction bases numbered 2, after V lost 6 bases and J lost 1 base. CDR3: CASRLAGGSYEQYF. CDR3 nucleotide sequence: TGTGCCAGCAGGCTAGCGGGAGGTTCCTACGAGCAGTACTTC. Full variable domain (rest looked up from reference TRBV7-2 and TRBJ2-7): GAGVSQSPSNKVTEKGKDVELRCDPISGHTALYWYRQSLGQGLEFLIYFQGNSAPDKSGLPSDRFSAERTGGSVSTLTIQRTQQEDSAVYLCASRLAGGSYEQYFGPGTRLTVT.

The chain carries TRBV6-6 and TRBJ2-1, with 7 bases aligning to TRBD2. Germline-derived CDR1 and CDR2 are MNHNY and SVGAGI (reference sequence). The CDR3 is 15 residues long. The V segment lost 1 base and the J segment 2 bases; nucleotides outside the gene matches: 2. CDR3 sequence (DNA): TGTGCCAGCAGTTACTTCAGCGGGGCCTACAATGAGCAGTTCTTC. This encodes CASSYFSGAYNEQFF.